These 10 T cell receptor beta chains were all obtained from the same sample, sequenced in a study of cytomegalovirus exposure and HLA in healthy donors. With 60 Vbeta and 13 Jbeta primers, the PCR was carried out. Sequencing was performed with immunoSEQ multiplex PCR; in TCRdb, only in-frame clones are kept and a portion is missing. The sample holds hundreds of thousands of clones, approximately 70% seen once. The specimen sequenced was PBMCs. The receptor source for this set is a man aged 35-49 years in good health and CMV-seropositive.

This clone was detected only a few times. The V call is TRBV7-2, the J call TRBJ1-2; 7 nucleotides line up with TRBD1. From germline, CDR1 is SGHTA and CDR2 FQGNSA. The CDR3 spans 13 residues. V was pared by 5 bases and J by 8 bases, with 8 bases of the junction left unmatched. The CDR3, as DNA: TGTGCCAGCAGCCTTGAGGGGGCAGGGGGCTACACCTTC. It translates to CASSLEGAGGYTF.

This rearrangement joins TRBV7-8 to TRBJ2-5, with 12 bases aligning to TRBD2. CDR1 SGHVS and CDR2 FQNEAQ come from the germline V gene. This CDR3 region has 17 residues. V lost 5 bases, J lost 1 base, and 8 bases stayed unmatched. The CDR3 reads CASSTRPGLAGQETQYF. CDR3 DNA sequence: TGTGCCAGCAGCACCCGACCGGGACTAGCGGGCCAAGAGACCCAGTACTTC.

The chain joins TRBV6-1 to TRBJ1-6; unclear D gene. The V gene lost 1 base and the J gene lost 8 bases, with 9 bases spanning the gap. This CDR3 is built from 14 residues. Looked up from germline, CDR1 is MNHNS and CDR2 is SASEGT. In DNA form, the CDR3 reads TGTGCCAGCAGTGAAGGAGTGAGGGATTCACCCCTCCACTTT. It codes for CASSEGVRDSPLHF.

This clone was counted only a few times. The chain recombines TRBV14 with TRBJ2-2; a weak D match, TRBD1 (5 bases). The V end was cut by 0 bases, the J end by 13 bases, with 18 bases between. The CDR3 totals 15 residues. CDR1 is SGHDN, CDR2 FVKESK, per germline. The DNA of the CDR3 is TGTGCCAGCAGCCAAGAATGGATTCAGGGTAGTGGGCTGTTTTTT. Translation gives CASSQEWIQGSGLFF.

The chain joins TRBV6-1 to TRBJ1-5, with D possibly being TRBD1 (6 bases). The V end was cut by 2 bases, the J end by 1 base, with 21 bases between. The CDR3 covers 19 residues. Germline CDR1 and CDR2: MNHNS and SASEGT. CDR3 loop: CASSELARGGRASNQPQHF. CDR3 coding DNA: TGTGCCAGCAGTGAATTGGCCAGGGGTGGGAGAGCCAGCAATCAGCCCCAGCATTTT.

This clone was seen a handful of times. This chain links TRBV27 with TRBJ2-7, with D possibly matching TRBD2 (7 bases). This CDR3 has 14 residues. Germline V gene lookup returns CDR1 MNHEY and CDR2 SMNVEV (reference sequence). Trimming cost V 6 bases and J 4 bases, with 16 bases left between them. The CDR3 DNA follows: TGTGCCAGCAGCCACCGGGGGGCAATTTACGAGCAGTACTTC. Its translation: CASSHRGAIYEQYF.

This clone has just a few counts. This chain links TRBV4-1 with TRBJ1-1, with D tentatively TRBD1 (5 bases). The CDR3 length is 15 residues. V gave up 4 bases and J gave up 1 base, with 13 bases separating them. Germline V gene lookup returns CDR1 MGHRA and CDR2 YSYEKL. For the CDR3, the DNA is TGCGCCAGCAGCCTTCGGGGGACGGCGAACACTGAAGCTTTCTTT. It yields the protein CASSLRGTANTEAFF.

With regard to this clone: The junction differs from germline at one of its ends, possibly a read error. The same CDR3 is also encoded by other DNA sequences in this sample. The chain couples TRBV14 to TRBJ2-7; the match to TRBD2 covers 10 bases. CDR1 is SGHDN and CDR2 is FVKESK in the germline V gene. This CDR3 is 16 amino acids long. DNA of the CDR3: TGTGCCAGCAGCCGCGACCTAGGGTCTAGCGGGGGTGAGCAATACTTC. Translation gives CASSRDLGSSGGEQYF. Together with reference TRBV14 and TRBJ2-7, the CDR3 gives the full variable domain: EAGVTQFPSHSVIEKGQTVTLRCDPISGHDNLYWYRRVMGKEIKFLLHFVKESKQDESGMPNNRFLAERTGGTYSTLKVQPAELEDSGVYFCASSRDLGSSGGEQYFGPGTRLTVT.

The CDR3 DNA follows: TGTGCCGCCAGCTATGAGGGGGGGTTAGGTGAAGCTTTCTTT. Its translation is CAASYEGGLGEAFF. The rearrangement joins TRBV6-1 to TRBJ1-1, with D possibly being TRBD1 (6 bases). Looked up from germline, CDR1 is MNHNS and CDR2 is SASEGT. V was trimmed by 11 bases and J by 7 bases, leaving 23 bases between them. The CDR3 runs to 14 residues.

The genes are TRBV6-6 and TRBJ2-7; D may be TRBD1 (6 bases). V lost 7 bases and J lost 4, with 14 bases in between. The CDR3 totals 13 residues. The germline V gene has CDR1 MNHNY and CDR2 SVGAGI (reference sequence). The DNA of the CDR3 is TGTGCCAGCACTGCCGGGACACCTTACGAGCAGTACTTC. It translates to CASTAGTPYEQYF.